Shown below are 25 T cell receptor beta chains from a single sample sequenced in a study of beta chain features in type 1 diabetes. Study-wide findings and caveats: TCRB CDR3s from Type 1 diabetes patients were moderately but significantly shorter in all four CD4+ subsets.

Expressed TCRB transcripts were sequenced because the isolated RNA had all been reverse transcribed beforehand. TCRdb's copy holds only in-frame clones and misses some; the assay was immunoSEQ multiplex PCR. The top ten clones hold 0.015% to 0.02% of a sample with 250,000 to 350,000 clones, around 15% of them seen once. No antigen has been assigned to these receptors. Sequencing used naive CD4+ T cells from blood. Receptors originate from a young man with type 1 diabetes.

The rearrangement joins TRBV19 to TRBJ1-1, with 7 bases that match TRBD1. Germline V gene lookup returns CDR1 LNHDA and CDR2 SQIVND (reference sequence). V trimming: 7 bases; J trimming: 4 bases; junction bases outside the gene matches: 6. The CDR3 is made up of 13 amino acids. This CDR3 is CASIRGSGTEAFF. In DNA, the CDR3 is TGTGCCAGTATCAGGGGGTCGGGCACTGAAGCTTTCTTT.

This chain joins TRBV2 and TRBJ2-3, with D tentatively TRBD2 (5 bases). Germline CDR1 is SNHLY and CDR2 is FYNNEI. This CDR3 is 14 amino acids long. Trimming took 4 bases from V and 2 from J, leaving 10 bases between them. The CDR3 DNA reads as TGTGCCAGCAGTGGCCCCGGGGACACAGATACGCAGTATTTT. This encodes CASSGPGDTDTQYF.

In its sample, this clone was seen a few times. The chain couples TRBV5-1 to TRBJ1-1, with 8 bases identical to TRBD1. The CDR3 spans 14 residues. Germline values: CDR1 SGHRS, CDR2 YFSETQ. V shed 1 base and J 5 bases; nucleotides not matched to a gene: 4. The CDR3 DNA is TGCGCCAGCAGCTTGCAGGGGGCATATACTGAAGCTTTCTTT. Amino acid sequence: CASSLQGAYTEAFF.

The chain uses TRBV28 and TRBJ2-3, with 10 positions matching TRBD2. The CDR3 runs to 14 residues. The germline gives CDR1 MDHEN, CDR2 SYDVKM. V lost 2 bases to trimming and J lost 5 bases; unmatched junction nucleotides: 1. CDR3 nucleotides: TGTGCCAGCAGTTTAGGACTAGCGGTAGATACGCAGTATTTT. Its protein is CASSLGLAVDTQYF.

Only one count was recorded for this clone. The chain combines TRBV5-1 with TRBJ2-1, with D unclear. In germline, CDR1 is SGHRS, CDR2 YFSETQ. V lost 0 bases and J 10 bases, leaving 5 bases between the germline ends. CDR3 length: 11 residues. The CDR3, as DNA: TGCGCCAGCAGCTTGGAGAGCGAGCAGTTCTTC. Protein sequence: CASSLESEQFF.

The chain carries TRBV29-1 and TRBJ2-7, with 10 bases matching TRBD1. Germline V CDR1 and CDR2: SQVTM, ANQGSEA. V trimming: 4 bases; J trimming: 4 bases; junction bases outside the gene matches: 4. This CDR3 is built from 13 residues. DNA for the CDR3: TGCAGCGTTGGACCGGGACAGGGGTACGAGCAGTACTTC. Translation gives CSVGPGQGYEQYF.

A few counts support this clone. The gene calls are TRBV9 and TRBJ2-7; tentative D call: TRBD1 (6 bases). The CDR3 consists of 15 residues. The V gene lost 0 bases and the J gene lost 7 bases, with 17 bases spanning the gap. Germline V CDR1 and CDR2: SGDLS, YYNGEE. CDR3 sequence reads: CASSVGGQSLREQYF. In DNA form, the CDR3 reads TGTGCCAGCAGCGTAGGGGGGCAGTCTCTAAGGGAGCAGTACTTC.

The CDR3 loop reads CASSLVVSGRDTQYF. The CDR3 DNA follows: TGTGCCAGCAGCTTAGTTGTTAGCGGTCGGGATACGCAGTATTTT. The chain couples TRBV7-2 to TRBJ2-3; D is possibly TRBD2 (6 bases). In germline, CDR1 is SGHTA, CDR2 FQGNSA. This CDR3 contains 15 residues. V shed 1 base and J shed 6 bases, with 14 bases lying between them.

This clone was counted only a few times. The genes are TRBV30 and TRBJ2-7, with D possibly matching TRBD2 (6 bases). The ends were cut back, 5 bases at V and 1 base at J, with 12 bases in the middle. Germline CDR1 is GTSNPN and CDR2 is SVGIG (reference sequence). The CDR3 is 13 residues long. The CDR3 protein is CAWGDSSSYEQYF. The CDR3 DNA is TGTGCCTGGGGGGACTCCAGTTCCTACGAGCAGTACTTC.

This clone occurred a few times. The chain recombines TRBV5-1 with TRBJ1-4; D is uncertain. Germline CDR1 reads SGHRS; CDR2 reads YFSETQ. V lost 1 base and J lost 6, with 16 bases in between. The CDR3 covers 16 residues. The CDR3 sequence is CASSLTYLRGDEKLFF. The CDR3, as DNA: TGCGCCAGCAGCTTGACGTACCTCCGGGGAGATGAAAAACTGTTTTTT.

This clone showed up just a few times. The chain combines TRBV20-1 with TRBJ2-1, with D maybe TRBD1 (6 bases). This CDR3 is 11 amino acids long. Trimming removed 4 bases at V and 9 bases at J, with 10 bases between. Germline V CDR1 and CDR2: DFQATT, SNEGSKA (reference sequence). The CDR3 loop is CSATQGSEQFF. CDR3 nucleotides: TGCAGTGCTACCCAGGGGAGTGAGCAGTTCTTC.

The chain joins TRBV29-1 to TRBJ1-4; D is uncertain. The CDR3 consists of 12 residues. V lost 6 bases and J lost 7, with 12 bases in between. In germline, CDR1 is SQVTM, CDR2 ANQGSEA. The CDR3 nucleotides are TGCAGCGTCGGAGGGTTCGGTGAAAAACTGTTTTTT. Its protein product is CSVGGFGEKLFF.

The chain uses TRBV7-2 and TRBJ2-1; 8 nucleotides match TRBD1. Trimming cost V 4 bases and J 7 bases; bases outside gene matches: 12. This CDR3 region has 16 residues. Germline assignment: CDR1 SGHTA and CDR2 FQGNSA. This chain's CDR3 is CASSSPGRGLLNEQFF. CDR3 in DNA: TGTGCCAGCAGCTCCCCCGGCAGGGGGCTATTAAATGAGCAGTTCTTC.

The chain employs TRBV28 and TRBJ2-5; 7 bases fit TRBD1. The junction had 5 bases not matched to a gene; V was cut back by 6 bases and J by 4 bases. This CDR3 is 13 amino acids long. CDR1 MDHEN and CDR2 SYDVKM come from the germline V gene. This chain's CDR3 is CASSLNRGETQYF. The DNA for the CDR3 is TGTGCCAGCAGCCTAAACAGGGGAGAGACCCAGTACTTC. The full variable domain, its missing parts supplied by reference TRBV28 and TRBJ2-5, is DVKVTQSSRYLVKRTGEKVFLECVQDMDHENMFWYRQDPGLGLRLIYFSYDVKMKEKGDIPEGYSVSREKKERFSLILESASTNQTSMYLCASSLNRGETQYFGPGTRLLVL.

This clone was counted only a few times. The chain couples TRBV28 to TRBJ1-2; TRBD1 aligns across 8 bases. CDR1 is MDHEN, CDR2 SYDVKM, per germline. The CDR3 totals 13 residues. The V gene end was trimmed by 8 bases and the J gene end by 7 bases; junction bases not matched to a gene: 9. CDR3 in DNA: TGTGCCAGCGGAACTCGCCAGGGGGCTGGCTACACCTTC. Translating gives CASGTRQGAGYTF.

The chain combines TRBV19 with TRBJ2-1; 12 bases align to TRBD2. Germline loops: CDR1 LNHDA, CDR2 SQIVND (reference sequence). CDR3 length: 15 amino acids. V shed 6 bases and J 9 bases; nucleotides not matched to a gene: 9. CDR3 residues: CASSPLTSGRVEQFF. CDR3 nucleotide sequence: TGTGCCAGTAGCCCTTTGACTAGCGGGAGAGTTGAGCAGTTCTTC.

The V gene is TRBV19, the J gene TRBJ1-5; possible D gene TRBD1, 5 bases. The CDR3 consists of 15 residues. The ends were cut back, 3 bases at V and 3 bases at J, with 12 bases in the middle. The germline CDR1 and CDR2 sequences are LNHDA and SQIVND (reference sequence). Written as DNA, the CDR3 is TGTGCCAGTAGTATCTGGGGGGGAATCAATCAGCCCCAGCATTTT. Its translation is CASSIWGGINQPQHF. Filled out from reference TRBV19 and TRBJ1-5, the complete variable domain reads DGGITQSPKYLFRKEGQNVTLSCEQNLNHDAMYWYRQDPGQGLRLIYYSQIVNDFQKGDIAEGYSVSREKKESFPLTVTSAQKNPTAFYLCASSIWGGINQPQHFGDGTRLSIL.

This chain connects TRBV7-9 to TRBJ2-6, with D possibly matching TRBD1 (5 bases). V was cut by 2 bases and J by 0 bases, with 11 bases left in between. The germline gives CDR1 SEHNR, CDR2 FQNEAQ (reference sequence). The length of the CDR3 is 17 residues. CDR3 bases: TGTGCCAGCAGCTTAACCAGGGAAAACTCTGGGGCCAACGTCCTGACTTTC. Protein product: CASSLTRENSGANVLTF.

This clone has just a few counts. This rearrangement joins TRBV11-2 to TRBJ2-2; the match to TRBD2 covers 11 bases. Unmatched junction bases numbered 12, after V lost 3 bases and J lost 6 bases. CDR3 length: 18 residues. Germline V lookup: CDR1 SGHAT, CDR2 FQNNGV. The CDR3 coding sequence is TGTGCCAGCAGCTTGAGTAGCGGGAGGGCGGAATTCGCCGGGGAGCTGTTTTTT. It encodes CASSLSSGRAEFAGELFF.

This clone came up a few times. The chain employs TRBV10-3 and TRBJ2-2; no clear D. Between the trimmed V and J ends, which lost 0 bases and 9 bases, there was a span of 8 bases. Germline V gene data show CDR1 as ENHRY and CDR2 as SYGVKD. This CDR3 has 13 residues. CDR3 in amino acids: CAISESTFWELFF. CDR3 DNA: TGTGCCATCAGTGAGTCCACATTCTGGGAGCTGTTTTTT.

This clone was seen only a few times. J is TRBJ2-1 and V is TRBV7-3, with 9 bases fitting TRBD2. Trimming cost V 5 bases and J 9 bases; bases outside gene matches: 8. Per the germline V gene, CDR1 is SGHTA and CDR2 is FQGTGA. This CDR3 contains 14 residues. CDR3: CASSPLGAGGEQFF. The CDR3 DNA sequence: TGTGCCAGCAGCCCCTTGGGAGCGGGAGGTGAGCAGTTCTTC.

In regard to this clone: A read error may account for a junction end that differs from germline. J is TRBJ2-1 and V is TRBV7-7, with D possibly matching TRBD2 (5 bases). Per the germline V gene, CDR1 is SSHAT and CDR2 is FNYEAQ (reference sequence). The CDR3 spans 15 residues. The CDR3 DNA is TGTGCTAGCAGCGCCGGGGTGGCGGCCTACAATGAGCAGTTCTTC. Its translation is CASSAGVAAYNEQFF.

There are a few counts of this clone. This chain joins TRBV9 and TRBJ1-5; D is unresolved. CDR1 and CDR2 from the germline V gene are SGDLS and YYNGEE. Trimming took 0 bases from V and 0 from J, leaving 7 bases between them. This CDR3 is built from 15 residues. The CDR3 nucleotides read TGTGCCAGCAGCGTAGAAGCAAATAGCAATCAGCCCCAGCATTTT. Translating it yields CASSVEANSNQPQHF. The full variable domain, in which reference TRBV9 and TRBJ1-5 provide the parts outside the CDR3, is DSGVTQTPKHLITATGQRVTLRCSPRSGDLSVYWYQQSLDQGLQFLIQYYNGEERAKGNILERFSAQQFPDLHSELNLSSLELGDSALYFCASSVEANSNQPQHFGDGTRLSIL.

This clone appeared a few times. CDR3 in DNA: TGTGCCAGCAGCACGGGACTAGCGGGCAACTACGAGCAGTACTTC. Amino acids: CASSTGLAGNYEQYF. The chain combines TRBV5-4 with TRBJ2-7, with 12 bases fitting TRBD2. The CDR3 loop spans 15 amino acids. Germline V gene data show CDR1 as SGHNT and CDR2 as YYREEE (reference sequence). Trimming took 4 bases from V and 3 from J; bases not matched to a gene: 5.

The sample holds a few counts of this clone. This chain joins TRBV7-3 and TRBJ2-3, with D possibly TRBD2 on 6 matching bases. Germline values: CDR1 SGHTA, CDR2 FQGTGA. With 4 bases removed from V and 0 bases from J, the gap between germline ends came to 8 bases. This CDR3 contains 14 residues. CDR3 sequence reads: CASSSGTSTDTQYF. The CDR3 DNA follows: TGTGCCAGCAGCTCCGGGACTAGCACAGATACGCAGTATTTT. The whole variable domain, filled in from reference TRBV7-3 and TRBJ2-3, reads GAGVSQTPSNKVTEKGKYVELRCDPISGHTALYWYRQSLGQGPEFLIYFQGTGAADDSGLPNDRFFAVRPEGSVSTLKIQRTERGDSAVYLCASSSGTSTDTQYFGPGTRLTVL.